This entry concerns a single T cell receptor beta chain. Primers: 60 Vbeta forward and 13 Jbeta reverse. Assay: immunoSEQ multiplex PCR; the TCRdb copy retains only in-frame clones and omits some. The repertoire holds about 160,000 clones, approximately 79% seen once, with just under 1% in the top ten. The data were taken from a study of cytomegalovirus exposure and HLA in healthy donors. The V gene lost 5 bases and the J gene lost 2 bases, with 18 bases spanning the gap. This CDR3 contains 17 residues. CDR1 and CDR2 (germline): LNHDA, SQIVND (reference sequence). This clonotype was sampled from a woman between 45 and 60 years old in good health and CMV-seropositive. The chain joins TRBV19 to TRBJ1-4, with D perhaps TRBD1 (5 bases). Material for sequencing was PBMCs. The CDR3 region is CASSPRGRASTNEKLFF. Written as DNA, the CDR3 is TGTGCCAGTAGTCCACGGGGGAGAGCGAGTACTAATGAAAAACTGTTTTTT.